Below, one T cell receptor beta chain is given with its context. Its antigen is unknown. These data come from a study of type 1 regulatory T cells. Study context: This in vitro CD4 product, T-allo10, is enriched for Tr1 cells and alloantigen-specific.

TCRdb recomputed calls from the reads with MiXCR, one row per CDR3 protein. The sample carries some 71,000 distinct CDR3 sequences, 20% recorded once. This CDR3 comprises 16 residues. The V gene's germline CDR1 is MNHEY and CDR2 SMNVEV (reference sequence). V lost 5 bases and J lost 6; bases outside the gene matches: 11. Study results and caveats: Tr1 cells had a more restricted TCR repertoire than non-Tr1 cells.

Sample: cultured type 1 regulatory T (Tr1) cells, either the whole culture or a sorted fraction (not recorded which). The TCR was taken from a human donor in good health. The V gene is TRBV27, the J gene TRBJ2-1; 9 positions agree with TRBD2. DNA of the CDR3: TGTGCCAGCAGTGCCCTAGCGGGATCGGTGGTCAATGAGCAGTTCTTC. As protein: CASSALAGSVVNEQFF.